These 6 T cell receptor beta chains came from one sample sequenced in a study of Ad26.COV2.S vaccination and SARS-CoV-2 variants. Generated by immunoSEQ multiplex PCR, the TCRdb table keeps only in-frame clones and is missing some. The sample yields around 310,000 clones, 75% to 90% seen once. Treatment defined: some 20 received Ad26.COV2.S at low or high dose, single or two shots; 5 received placebo; per-sample allocation not given. On day 63 after the first injection, vaccine and placebo recipients gave samples. The sample was peripheral blood, taken in a trial of Ad26.COV2.S vaccine versus placebo. The receptors here all came from a person aged 18-60 years who received the Ad26.COV2.S COVID-19 vaccine or a placebo.

This clone was seen a single time. The V call is TRBV6-2 or TRBV6-3, the J call TRBJ1-1; the D is unclear. Trimming stripped 4 bases from V and 3 bases from J, with 12 bases between. Germline CDR1 is MNHEY and CDR2 is SVGEGT. The CDR3 is 14 residues long. The CDR3 nucleotides read TGTGCCAGCAGTTCCTCTTTCCCCGACACTGAAGCTTTCTTT. This sequence encodes CASSSSFPDTEAFF.

The chain recombines TRBV19 with TRBJ2-3; D assignment may be TRBD1 or TRBD2 (5 bases each). Germline CDR1 and CDR2: LNHDA and SQIVND (reference sequence). CDR3 size: 14 residues. Trimming cost V 3 bases and J 8 bases, with 15 bases left between them. The CDR3 loop reads CASSIVWGSGTQYF. The CDR3 nucleotides are TGTGCCAGTAGTATCGTGTGGGGGAGCGGTACGCAGTATTTT. Complete variable domain (other parts from reference TRBV19 and TRBJ2-3): DGGITQSPKYLFRKEGQNVTLSCEQNLNHDAMYWYRQDPGQGLRLIYYSQIVNDFQKGDIAEGYSVSREKKESFPLTVTSAQKNPTAFYLCASSIVWGSGTQYFGPGTRLTVL.

The chain is built from TRBV27 and TRBJ1-5; 7 bases fit TRBD1. The CDR3 length is 14 residues. J was trimmed by 4 bases and V by 4 bases; bases with no gene match: 4. Looked up from germline, CDR1 is MNHEY and CDR2 is SMNVEV (reference sequence). The CDR3 is CASSSLGQNQPQHF. CDR3 nucleotides: TGTGCCAGCAGTTCCTTGGGACAGAATCAGCCCCAGCATTTT.

This clone was found once. The chain has TRBV7-3 and TRBJ2-1; D not resolved. The CDR3 length is 13 residues. V was pared by 1 base and J by 8 bases, with 9 bases between. Looked up from germline, CDR1 is SGHTA and CDR2 is FQGTGA. This CDR3 is CASSLMGSDEQFF. CDR3 coding DNA: TGTGCCAGCAGCTTAATGGGGTCGGATGAGCAGTTCTTC.

This clone was observed a handful of times. This rearrangement joins TRBV12-5 to TRBJ2-1; D is perhaps TRBD2 (6 bases). The ends were cut back, 0 bases at V and 4 bases at J, with 10 bases in the middle. CDR3 length: 15 amino acids. The V gene's germline CDR1 is LGHNT and CDR2 FRNRAP. The CDR3 here is CASGLVASEYNEQFF. CDR3 in DNA: TGTGCTAGTGGTTTGGTGGCTAGCGAGTACAATGAGCAGTTCTTC.

The chain couples TRBV7-6 to TRBJ1-5; 8 bases are a match to TRBD1. Trimming at V came to 9 bases and at J to 0 bases, leaving 4 bases not matched to a gene. The germline V gene has CDR1 SGHVS and CDR2 FNYEAQ. The CDR3 sequence is 14 residues long. The chain's CDR3 is CASSRGPSNQPQHF. DNA for the CDR3: TGTGCCAGTTCCAGGGGGCCTAGCAATCAGCCCCAGCATTTT.